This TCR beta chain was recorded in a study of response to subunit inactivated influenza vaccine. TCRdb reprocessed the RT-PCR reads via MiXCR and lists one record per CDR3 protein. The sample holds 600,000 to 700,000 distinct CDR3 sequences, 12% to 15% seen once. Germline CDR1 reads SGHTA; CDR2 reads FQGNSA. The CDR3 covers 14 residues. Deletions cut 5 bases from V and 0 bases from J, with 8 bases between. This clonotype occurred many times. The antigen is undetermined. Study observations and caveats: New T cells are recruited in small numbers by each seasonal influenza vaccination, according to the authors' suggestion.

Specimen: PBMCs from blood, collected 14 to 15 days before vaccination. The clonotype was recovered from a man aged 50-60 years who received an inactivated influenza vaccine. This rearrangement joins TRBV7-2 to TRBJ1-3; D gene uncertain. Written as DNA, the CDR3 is TGTGCCAGCAGCCCTGGTTTCTCTGGAAACACCATATATTTT. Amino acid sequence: CASSPGFSGNTIYF.